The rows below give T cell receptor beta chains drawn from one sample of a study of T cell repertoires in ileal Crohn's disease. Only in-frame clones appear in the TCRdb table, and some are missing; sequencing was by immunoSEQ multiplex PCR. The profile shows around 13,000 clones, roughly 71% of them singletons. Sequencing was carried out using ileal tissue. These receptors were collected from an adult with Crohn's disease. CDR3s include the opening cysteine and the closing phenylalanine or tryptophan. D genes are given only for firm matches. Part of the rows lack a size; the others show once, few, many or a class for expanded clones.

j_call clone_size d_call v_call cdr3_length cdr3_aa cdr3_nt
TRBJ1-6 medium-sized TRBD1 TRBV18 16 CASSPLGQGGNSPLHF TGTGCCAGCTCACCGTTAGGACAGGGTGGTAATTCACCCCTCCACTTT
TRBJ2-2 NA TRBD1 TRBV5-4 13 CASSRQGTGELFF TGTGCCAGCAGTCGACAGGGGACCGGGGAGCTGTTTTTT
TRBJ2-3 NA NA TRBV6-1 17 CASSEGTTTSSTDTQYF TGTGCCAGCAGTGAAGGGACGACAACCTCTAGCACAGATACGCAGTATTTT
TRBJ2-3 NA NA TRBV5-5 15 CASSLVGRRTDTQYF TGTGCCAGCAGCTTGGTAGGCAGGCGCACAGATACGCAGTATTTT
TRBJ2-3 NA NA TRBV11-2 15 CASSLVGASTDTQYF TGTGCCAGCAGCTTAGTGGGGGCTAGCACAGATACGCAGTATTTT
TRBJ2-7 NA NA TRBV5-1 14 CASSSTGPNYEQYF TGCGCCAGCAGCTCCACCGGGCCAAACTACGAGCAGTACTTC
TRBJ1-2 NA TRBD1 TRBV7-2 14 CASSLTSGTGGYTF TGTGCCAGCAGCTTAACTTCCGGGACAGGGGGCTACACCTTC
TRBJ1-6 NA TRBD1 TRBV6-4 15 CASSLTGGSNSPLHF TGTGCCAGCAGTCTGACAGGGGGAAGTAATTCACCCCTCCACTTT
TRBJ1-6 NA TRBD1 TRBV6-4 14 CASSRDRVNSPLHF TGTGCCAGCAGTCGAGACAGGGTTAATTCACCCCTCCACTTT
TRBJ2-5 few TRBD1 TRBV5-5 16 CASATLPGQGEETQYF TGTGCCAGCGCTACACTTCCGGGACAGGGAGAAGAGACCCAGTACTTC
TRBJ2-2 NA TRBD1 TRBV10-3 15 CAIGEGTDNTGELFF TGTGCCATCGGGGAAGGGACAGATAACACCGGGGAGCTGTTTTTT
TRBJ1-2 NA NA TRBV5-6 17 CASSFLGQPYTNYGYTF TGTGCCAGCAGCTTTTTAGGACAGCCATATACTAACTATGGCTACACCTTC
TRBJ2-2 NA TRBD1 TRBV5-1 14 CASWGTAISGELFF TGCGCCAGCTGGGGGACAGCTATAAGCGGGGAGCTGTTTTTT
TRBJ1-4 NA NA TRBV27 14 CASSFRGRDEKLFF TGTGCCAGCAGTTTTCGGGGAAGGGATGAAAAACTGTTTTTT
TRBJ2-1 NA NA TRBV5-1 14 CASSPQTGFDEQFF TGCGCCAGCAGTCCGCAGACGGGATTCGATGAGCAGTTCTTC
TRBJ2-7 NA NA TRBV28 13 CASREQARYEQYF TGTGCCAGCAGGGAACAGGCCCGCTACGAGCAGTACTTC
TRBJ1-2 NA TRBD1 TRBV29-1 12 CSVTGGFSGYTF TGCAGCGTTACAGGGGGCTTTAGTGGCTACACCTTC
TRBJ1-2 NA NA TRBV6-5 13 CASRFQGVGGYTF TGTGCCAGCAGATTCCAGGGAGTTGGCGGCTACACCTTC
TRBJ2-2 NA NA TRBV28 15 CASLSPGATTRELFF TGTGCCAGCTTAAGTCCGGGGGCTACCACCCGGGAGCTGTTTTTT
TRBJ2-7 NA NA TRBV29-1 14 CSVEITGSLNEQYF TGCAGCGTTGAAATAACAGGGAGTTTGAACGAGCAGTACTTC
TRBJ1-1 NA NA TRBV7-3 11 CASSINTEAFF TGTGCCAGCAGCATTAACACTGAAGCTTTCTTT
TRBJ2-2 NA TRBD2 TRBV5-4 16 CASSSWTSGVGGELFF TGTGCCAGCAGCTCTTGGACTAGCGGGGTAGGCGGGGAGCTGTTTTTT
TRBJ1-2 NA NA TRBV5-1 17 CAGSSKGGKSFEGGYTF TGCGCCGGCAGCTCGAAGGGGGGGAAAAGCTTTGAAGGAGGCTACACCTTC
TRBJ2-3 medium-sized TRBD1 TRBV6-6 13 CASSPTGEDTQYF TGTGCCAGCAGCCCCACAGGGGAAGATACGCAGTATTTT
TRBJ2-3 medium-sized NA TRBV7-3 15 CASSLRGRGSDTQYF TGTGCCAGCAGCTTAAGAGGACGCGGGTCAGATACGCAGTATTTT
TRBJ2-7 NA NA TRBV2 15 CASSPASAGVGEQYF TGTGCCAGCAGCCCTGCAAGTGCAGGAGTAGGGGAGCAGTACTTC
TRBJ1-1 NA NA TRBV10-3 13 CAIRITGGIEAFF TGTGCCATCAGGATTACGGGGGGGATTGAAGCTTTCTTT
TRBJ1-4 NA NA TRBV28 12 CASSVGAEKLFF TGTGCCAGCAGCGTTGGCGCTGAAAAACTGTTTTTT
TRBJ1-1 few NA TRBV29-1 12 CSGQDQNTEAFF TGCAGCGGACAAGACCAGAACACTGAAGCTTTCTTT
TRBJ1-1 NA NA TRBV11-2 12 CASGVGRTEAFF TGTGCCAGCGGGGTTGGAAGGACTGAAGCTTTCTTT
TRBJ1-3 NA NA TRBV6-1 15 CASRVARDSGNTIYF TGTGCCAGCAGGGTTGCCAGGGACTCTGGAAACACCATATATTTT
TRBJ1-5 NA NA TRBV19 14 CASSTGTPGQPQHF TGTGCCAGTAGTACCGGGACCCCTGGTCAGCCCCAGCATTTT
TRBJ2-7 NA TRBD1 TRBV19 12 CANGTGEYEQYF TGTGCCAACGGGACAGGGGAGTACGAGCAGTACTTC
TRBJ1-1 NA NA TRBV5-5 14 CASSFPGTPTRAFF TGTGCCAGCAGCTTCCCGGGCACCCCAACTCGAGCTTTCTTT
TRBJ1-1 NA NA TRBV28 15 CASSLWSGQNTEAFF TGTGCCAGCAGTTTATGGTCCGGCCAGAACACTGAAGCTTTCTTT
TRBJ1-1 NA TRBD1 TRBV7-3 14 CASSSGQGSTEAFF TGTGCCAGCAGCTCAGGACAGGGATCAACTGAAGCTTTCTTT
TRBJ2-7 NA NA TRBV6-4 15 CASSEGPGPAYEQYF TGTGCCAGCAGTGAGGGTCCGGGACCGGCCTACGAGCAGTACTTC
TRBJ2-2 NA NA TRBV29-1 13 CSVDRQFGGELFF TGCAGCGTTGACAGGCAGTTTGGGGGGGAGCTGTTTTTT
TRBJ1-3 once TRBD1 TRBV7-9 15 CASSSGTGFGNTIYF TGTGCCAGCAGCTCCGGGACAGGGTTTGGAAACACCATATATTTT
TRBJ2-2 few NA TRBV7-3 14 CASSSRRDTGELFF TGTGCCAGCAGCTCCCGAAGGGACACCGGGGAGCTGTTTTTT
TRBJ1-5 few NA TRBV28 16 CASSMGSAYSNQPQHF TGTGCCAGCAGTATGGGGTCAGCATATAGCAATCAGCCCCAGCATTTT
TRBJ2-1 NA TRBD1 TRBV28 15 CASRRLGQVNNEQFF TGTGCCAGCAGGAGGTTAGGACAGGTGAACAATGAGCAGTTCTTC
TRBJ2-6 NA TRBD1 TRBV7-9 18 CASSSSGTAFSGANVLTF TGTGCCAGCAGCTCTTCCGGGACAGCGTTCTCTGGGGCCAACGTCCTGACTTTC
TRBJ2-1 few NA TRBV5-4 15 CASSINGLNVGEQFF TGTGCCAGCAGCATCAACGGACTAAATGTTGGCGAGCAGTTCTTC
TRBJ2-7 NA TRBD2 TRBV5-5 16 CASSLAWGGPSYEQYF TGTGCCAGCAGCTTGGCGTGGGGAGGGCCCTCCTACGAGCAGTACTTC
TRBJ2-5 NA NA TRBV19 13 CASSIVKAETQYF TGTGCCAGTAGTATAGTCAAAGCGGAGACCCAGTACTTC
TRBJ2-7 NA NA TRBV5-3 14 CARSLILVIGEQYF TGTGCCAGAAGCTTGATTTTGGTAATCGGCGAGCAGTACTTC
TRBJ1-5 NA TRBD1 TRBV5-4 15 CASSPDRGKSQPQHF TGTGCCAGCAGCCCGGACAGGGGAAAGAGTCAGCCCCAGCATTTT
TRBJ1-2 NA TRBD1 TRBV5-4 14 CASSKGQAESGYTF TGTGCCAGCAGCAAGGGACAGGCGGAGTCAGGCTACACCTTC
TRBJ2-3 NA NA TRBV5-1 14 CASSPGIVPDTQYF TGCGCCAGCAGCCCGGGAATAGTCCCAGATACGCAGTATTTT
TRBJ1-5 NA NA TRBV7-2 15 CASSSTRGNNQPQHF TGTGCCAGCAGCTCCACGCGAGGGAACAATCAGCCCCAGCATTTT
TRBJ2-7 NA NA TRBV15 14 CATSRSLVENEQYF TGTGCCACCAGCAGAAGTCTAGTCGAAAACGAGCAGTACTTC
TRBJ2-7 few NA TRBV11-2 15 CASSLGRGPSYEQYF TGTGCCAGCAGCTTAGGTCGAGGGCCGTCCTACGAGCAGTACTTC
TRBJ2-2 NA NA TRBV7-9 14 CASSLMSNTGELFF TGTGCCAGCAGCTTAATGAGTAACACCGGGGAGCTGTTTTTT
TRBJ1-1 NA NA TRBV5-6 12 CASSSQQGGAFF TGTGCCAGCAGCTCGCAACAGGGAGGCGCTTTCTTT
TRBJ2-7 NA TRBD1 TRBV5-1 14 CASSFLDRAREQYF TGCGCCAGCAGCTTCCTGGACAGGGCGAGGGAGCAGTACTTC